The present T cell receptor (beta chain) was sequenced within a study (dated by TCRdb to between 2021 and 2023). General conclusions and limits of the study: Further investigation, including longitudinal sampling and assessment of a control group, is stated by the authors to be required.

PBMCs were separated from peripheral blood, and TCR beta sequencing was performed on genomic DNA obtained from unsorted PBMCs. V gives up 1 base and J gives up 0 bases, and the segment between their germline ends measures 16 bases. The germline V gene provides CDR1 SGHDT and CDR2 YYEEEE. Measured from the cysteine to the phenylalanine, the CDR3 is 18 residues long. The retained sequence is limited to the CDR3, 54 bases, with the frame set at the first base. TCR beta chain repertoires were profiled by survey-level sequencing on the immunoSEQ platform. In the original analysis: Repertoire diversity was quantified as the inverse Simpson index, and CDR3 amino acid length spectratypes and V-J pairing frequencies were compared. TCR beta CDR3 sequences were matched against VDJdb to annotate clonotypes specific to SARS-CoV-2, CMV, influenza A and EBV. In its TCRdb copy, this immuneACCESS table keeps in-frame sequences only and misses some clones. Where compared with another copy, unresolved V genes explain less than half of these, and the others have no known cause. D and trimming come from the DNA, and the V and J calls and clone size come from that table. Counted in this sample were 45,000 to 55,000 clones; 90% to 95% of them appeared once. In total, the top ten clones hold about 10% of the sample.

As concerns this clone: Its antigen has not been determined. Nothing much larger sits one base from this clone, and base qualities are not available.

Sequencing used PBMCs. The receptor was isolated from a man in his forties with rheumatoid arthritis. The chain couples TRBV5-6 to TRBJ1-4; the D gene remains uncertain. Here the CDR3 is given as CASSLLVTRPATNEKLFF. DNA sequence: TGTGCCAGCAGCTTGTTGGTCACACGCCCTGCAACTAATGAAAAACTGTTTTTT.